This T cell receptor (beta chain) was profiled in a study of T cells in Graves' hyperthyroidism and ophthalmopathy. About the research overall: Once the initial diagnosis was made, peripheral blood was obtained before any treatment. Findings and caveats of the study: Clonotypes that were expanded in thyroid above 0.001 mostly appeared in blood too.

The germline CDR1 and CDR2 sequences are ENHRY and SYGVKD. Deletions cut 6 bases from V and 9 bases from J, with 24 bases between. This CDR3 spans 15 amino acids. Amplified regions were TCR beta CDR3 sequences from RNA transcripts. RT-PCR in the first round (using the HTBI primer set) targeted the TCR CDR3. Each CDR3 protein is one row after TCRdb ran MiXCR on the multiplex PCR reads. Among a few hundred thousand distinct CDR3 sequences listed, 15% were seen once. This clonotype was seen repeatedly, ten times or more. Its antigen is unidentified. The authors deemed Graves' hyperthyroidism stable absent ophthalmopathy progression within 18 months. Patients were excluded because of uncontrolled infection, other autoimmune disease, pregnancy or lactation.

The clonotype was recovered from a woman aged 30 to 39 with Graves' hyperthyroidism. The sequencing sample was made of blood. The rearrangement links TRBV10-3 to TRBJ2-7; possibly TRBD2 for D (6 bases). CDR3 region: CAISPGGGGFDVQYF. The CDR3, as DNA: TGTGCCATCAGCCCTGGTGGGGGAGGCTTCGATGTGCAGTACTTC.